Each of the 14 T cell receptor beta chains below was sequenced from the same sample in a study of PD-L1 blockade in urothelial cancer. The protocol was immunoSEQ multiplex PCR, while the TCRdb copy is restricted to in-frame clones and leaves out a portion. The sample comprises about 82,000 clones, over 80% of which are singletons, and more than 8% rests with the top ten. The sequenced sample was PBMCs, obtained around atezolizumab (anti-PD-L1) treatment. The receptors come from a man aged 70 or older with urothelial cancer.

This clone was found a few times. The CDR3 DNA follows: TGTGCCAGCAGCCCCGATATGGGCGGGGCCAACGTCCTGACTTTC. Protein sequence: CASSPDMGGANVLTF. J is TRBJ2-6 and V is TRBV28, with no clear D. With 6 bases removed from V and 4 bases from J, the gap between germline ends came to 13 bases. Germline V gene lookup returns CDR1 MDHEN and CDR2 SYDVKM. This CDR3 is built from 15 residues. The full variable domain, its missing parts supplied by reference TRBV28 and TRBJ2-6, is DVKVTQSSRYLVKRTGEKVFLECVQDMDHENMFWYRQDPGLGLRLIYFSYDVKMKEKGDIPEGYSVSREKKERFSLILESASTNQTSMYLCASSPDMGGANVLTFGAGSRLTVL.

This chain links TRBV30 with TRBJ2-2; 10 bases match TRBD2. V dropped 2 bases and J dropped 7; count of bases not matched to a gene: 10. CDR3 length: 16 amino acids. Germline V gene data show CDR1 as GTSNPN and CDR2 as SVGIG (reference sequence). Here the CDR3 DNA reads TGTGCCTGGAGTTGGCTAGCGGGAGAGGAGGACGGGGAGCTGTTTTTT. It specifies CAWSWLAGEEDGELFF.

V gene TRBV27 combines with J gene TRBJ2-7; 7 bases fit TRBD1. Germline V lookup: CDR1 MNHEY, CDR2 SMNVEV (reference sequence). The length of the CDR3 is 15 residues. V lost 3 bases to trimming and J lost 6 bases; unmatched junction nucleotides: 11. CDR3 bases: TGTGCCAGCAGTTTGAGGGGACAGTATCCTTTCGAGCAGTACTTC. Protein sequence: CASSLRGQYPFEQYF.

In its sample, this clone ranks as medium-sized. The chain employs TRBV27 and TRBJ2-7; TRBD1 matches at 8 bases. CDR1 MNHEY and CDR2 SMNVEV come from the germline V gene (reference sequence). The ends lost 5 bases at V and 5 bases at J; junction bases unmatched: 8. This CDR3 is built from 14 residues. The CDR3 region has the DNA TGTGCCAGCAGTCCAACAGACAGGGGCGACGAGCAGTACTTC. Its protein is CASSPTDRGDEQYF.

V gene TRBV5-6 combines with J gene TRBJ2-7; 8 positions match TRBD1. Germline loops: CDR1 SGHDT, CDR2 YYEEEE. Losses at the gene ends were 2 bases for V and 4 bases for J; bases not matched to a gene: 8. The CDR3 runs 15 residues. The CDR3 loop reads CASSLRQGFRYEQYF. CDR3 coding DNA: TGTGCCAGCAGCTTAAGACAGGGGTTCAGATACGAGCAGTACTTC. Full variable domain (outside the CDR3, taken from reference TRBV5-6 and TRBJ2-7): DAGVTQSPTHLIKTRGQQVTLRCSPKSGHDTVSWYQQALGQGPQFIFQYYEEEERQRGNFPDRFSGHQFPNYSSELNVNALLLGDSALYLCASSLRQGFRYEQYFGPGTRLTVT.

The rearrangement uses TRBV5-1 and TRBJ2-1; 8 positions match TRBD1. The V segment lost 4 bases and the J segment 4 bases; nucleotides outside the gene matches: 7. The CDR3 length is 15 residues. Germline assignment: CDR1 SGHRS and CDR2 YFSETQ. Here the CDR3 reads CASSRGQGLYNEQFF. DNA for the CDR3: TGCGCCAGCAGCCGCGGACAGGGCCTATACAATGAGCAGTTCTTC.

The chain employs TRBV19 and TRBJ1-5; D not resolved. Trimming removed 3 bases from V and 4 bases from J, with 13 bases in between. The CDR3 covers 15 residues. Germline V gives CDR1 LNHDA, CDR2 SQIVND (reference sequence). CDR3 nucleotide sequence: TGTGCCAGTAGTATCGGCGGGGTATGGAATCAGCCCCAGCATTTT. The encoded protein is CASSIGGVWNQPQHF.

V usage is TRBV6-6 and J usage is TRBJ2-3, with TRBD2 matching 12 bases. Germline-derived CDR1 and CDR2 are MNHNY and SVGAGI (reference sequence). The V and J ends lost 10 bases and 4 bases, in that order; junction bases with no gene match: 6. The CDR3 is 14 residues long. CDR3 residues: CATLSSGGADTQYF. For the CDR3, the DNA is TGTGCCACCCTGTCTAGCGGGGGGGCAGATACGCAGTATTTT.

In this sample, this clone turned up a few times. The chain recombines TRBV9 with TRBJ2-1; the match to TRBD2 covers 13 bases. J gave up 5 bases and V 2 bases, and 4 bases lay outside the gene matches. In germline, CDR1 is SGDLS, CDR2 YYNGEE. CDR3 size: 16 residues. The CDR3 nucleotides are TGTGCCAGCAGCGTTCAGACTAGCGGGGGGCACAATGAGCAGTTCTTC. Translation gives CASSVQTSGGHNEQFF.

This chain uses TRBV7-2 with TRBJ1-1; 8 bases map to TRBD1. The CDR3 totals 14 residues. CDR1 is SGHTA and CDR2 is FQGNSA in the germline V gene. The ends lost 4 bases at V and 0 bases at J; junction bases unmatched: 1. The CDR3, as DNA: TGTGCCAGCAGCTCAGGGGGCGTGAACACTGAAGCTTTCTTT. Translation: CASSSGGVNTEAFF.

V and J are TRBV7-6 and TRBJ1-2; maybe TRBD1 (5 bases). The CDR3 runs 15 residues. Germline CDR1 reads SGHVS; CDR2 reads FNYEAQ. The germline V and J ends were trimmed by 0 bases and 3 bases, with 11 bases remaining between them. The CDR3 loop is CASSLAVGGDYGYTF. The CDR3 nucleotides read TGTGCCAGCAGCTTAGCGGTGGGGGGGGACTATGGCTACACCTTC.

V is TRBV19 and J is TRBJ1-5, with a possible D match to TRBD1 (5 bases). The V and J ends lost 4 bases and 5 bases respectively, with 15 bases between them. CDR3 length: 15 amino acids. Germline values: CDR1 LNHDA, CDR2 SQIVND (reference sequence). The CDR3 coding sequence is TGTGCCAGTAGTAGGTCTCGGGGGGAGGATCAGCCCCAGCATTTT. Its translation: CASSRSRGEDQPQHF.

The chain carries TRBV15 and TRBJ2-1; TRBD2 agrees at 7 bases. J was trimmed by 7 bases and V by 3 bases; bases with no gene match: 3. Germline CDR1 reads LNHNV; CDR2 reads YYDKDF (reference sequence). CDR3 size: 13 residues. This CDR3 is CATSSRRGNEQFF. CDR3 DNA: TGTGCCACCAGCAGTCGGCGGGGGAATGAGCAGTTCTTC.

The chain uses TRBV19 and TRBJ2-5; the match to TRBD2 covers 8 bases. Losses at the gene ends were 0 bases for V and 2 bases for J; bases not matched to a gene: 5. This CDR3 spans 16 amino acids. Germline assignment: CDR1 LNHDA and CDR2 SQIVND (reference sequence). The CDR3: CASSIDIAGNQETQYF. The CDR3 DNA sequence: TGTGCCAGTAGTATAGATATAGCGGGAAATCAAGAGACCCAGTACTTC.